The sequence of this T cell receptor (beta chain) was determined in a study of blood T cell repertoires in COVID-19. This CDR3 region has 14 residues. The germline V gene encodes CDR1 SGHTA and CDR2 FQGNSA. Trimming cost V 6 bases and J 5 bases; bases outside gene matches: 10. This table comes from immunoSEQ multiplex PCR, and its TCRdb copy is limited to in-frame clones, with some not included. The table lists some 140,000 clones, under 80% of them singletons. This chain uses TRBV7-2 with TRBJ2-7, with 7 bases that match TRBD1. The TCR sequence derives from a man of 80 years or more with acute or convalescent COVID-19. Sequencing was performed on peripheral blood. The CDR3 nucleotides are TGTGCCAGCAGTACCGTGACAGGGAACGACGAGCAGTACTTC. It yields the protein CASSTVTGNDEQYF.